This TCR beta chain appears in the sequencing data of a study of shared clonotypes between healthy human individuals. Concerning this clone itself: Its antigen remains unknown.

The genomic DNA of each subset was split evenly across several immunoSEQ plates. Only in-frame clones appear in the TCRdb table, and some are missing; sequencing was by immunoSEQ multiplex PCR. This table has about 1.1 million clones, 60% to 80% appearing once. CDR3 length: 14 residues. V was cut by 3 bases and J by 5 bases, with 14 bases left in between. CDR1 SGHKS and CDR2 YYEKEE come from the germline V gene (reference sequence). General study results and limits: Sampling used blood alone; tissue repertoires probably differ. With few donors, the genetic and exposure-history diversity represented was limited.

The specimen sequenced was memory CD4+ T cells from PBMCs. Subset defined: CD45RA-negative fraction. The V gene is TRBV5-5, the J gene TRBJ1-1; TRBD1 might be the D (5 bases). The receptor was derived from a man younger than 35 in good health. Some clones in this sample may be carry-over from other donors' samples. The chain's CDR3 is CASSSQTGGTEAFF. The CDR3 nucleotides read TGTGCCAGCAGCTCCCAAACTGGGGGGACTGAAGCTTTCTTT.